These 10 T cell receptor beta chains share one sample of origin, sequenced in a study of blood T cell repertoires in COVID-19 (dated by TCRdb to the early 2020s). Library method: the immunoSEQ multiplex PCR assay. Here the immuneACCESS table is served through TCRdb, limited to in-frame sequences with V and J called. Missing clones are a known gap in these copies; in checked studies unresolved V genes cover under half, and the rest lacks a known reason. This sample holds 250,000 to 300,000 clones; about 89% were observed only once. Under 15% of the sample belongs to the ten largest clones. Sequences were obtained from peripheral blood. The receptors come from a woman aged 60-70 years with acute or convalescent COVID-19.

This sequence joins TRBV5-8 and TRBJ2-5; D gene uncertain. This CDR3 has 12 residues. Germline CDR1 reads SGHTS; CDR2 reads YDEGEE. V lost 0 bases and J 5 bases, leaving 5 bases between the germline ends. DNA for the CDR3: TGTGCCAGCAGCTTGGTTAGCGAGACCCAGTACTTC. As protein: CASSLVSETQYF.

The chain links TRBV2 to TRBJ2-7, with a possible D match to TRBD1 (5 bases). This CDR3 spans 14 amino acids. V gave up 6 bases and J gave up 6 bases, with 18 bases separating them. The germline V gene has CDR1 SNHLY and CDR2 FYNNEI. In DNA, the CDR3 is TGTGCCAGCAGGAGATCAGGGAAAGTTGGCGAGCAGTACTTC. This gives the protein CASRRSGKVGEQYF.

Concerning this clone: The same CDR3 arises from other DNA sequences in this sample as well. The chain recombines TRBV28 with TRBJ1-1; 7 nucleotides line up with TRBD1. The CDR3 runs 14 residues. J lost 4 bases, V lost 2 bases, and 4 bases had no gene match. Germline values: CDR1 MDHEN, CDR2 SYDVKM. The chain's CDR3 is CASSLKGAVTEAFF. CDR3 in DNA: TGTGCCAGCAGTTTAAAGGGGGCTGTCACTGAAGCTTTCTTT.

Here the CDR3 reads CASERAGGSYEQYF. In DNA form, the CDR3 reads TGTGCCAGCGAAAGAGCGGGAGGATCCTACGAGCAGTACTTC. The rearrangement links TRBV5-5 to TRBJ2-7; 9 bases fit TRBD2. Germline-derived CDR1 and CDR2 are SGHKS and YYEKEE (reference sequence). Trimming cost V 7 bases and J 1 base; bases outside gene matches: 6. The CDR3 spans 14 residues.

The V call is TRBV7-9, the J call TRBJ2-6; the match to TRBD1 covers 7 bases. CDR3 length equals 12 residues. Germline CDR1 SEHNR, CDR2 FQNEAQ (reference sequence). The CDR3 DNA reads as TGTGTTACAGGGGCTGGGGCCAACGTCCTGACTTTC. The encoded protein is CVTGAGANVLTF.

This rearrangement joins TRBV10-1 to TRBJ1-5; tentatively, D is TRBD1 (6 bases). Germline V gene data show CDR1 as WNHNN and CDR2 as SYGVQD (reference sequence). This CDR3 contains 13 residues. V was cut by 11 bases and J by 11 bases, with 22 bases left in between. The CDR3 sequence: CACEGGGKKAQHF. In DNA form, the CDR3 reads TGCGCCTGCGAAGGGGGGGGAAAAAAAGCCCAGCATTTT.

The CDR3 nucleotides read TGTGCCAGCAGTCACCAGGGGGAGTCAGGCAATCAGCCCCAGCATTTT. Translation: CASSHQGESGNQPQHF. The V gene is TRBV27, the J gene TRBJ1-5, with 7 bases matching TRBD1. Per germline, CDR1 MNHEY and CDR2 SMNVEV (reference sequence). The CDR3 has 16 amino acids. The V gene end was trimmed by 5 bases and the J gene end by 2 bases; junction bases not matched to a gene: 9.

CDR3 residues: CSASGGQGEDQPQHF. In DNA form, the CDR3 reads TGCAGTGCTAGTGGGGGACAGGGTGAGGATCAGCCCCAGCATTTT. The chain recombines TRBV20-1 with TRBJ1-5, with TRBD1 matching 9 bases. The CDR3 runs to 15 residues. CDR1 is DFQATT, CDR2 SNEGSKA, per germline (reference sequence). With V trimmed by 3 bases and J by 5 bases, 8 bases remained unmatched.

Details on this clone: Other DNA sequences of this sample code for an identical CDR3. This chain connects TRBV7-3 to TRBJ1-1; maybe TRBD1 (6 bases). Trimming left V 3 bases short and J 1 base short, with 9 bases between. Germline CDR1 SGHTA, CDR2 FQGTGA. CDR3 length: 14 residues. Here the CDR3 DNA reads TGTGCCAGCAGCTTGGGCAGGGGGAACACTGAAGCTTTCTTT. Protein: CASSLGRGNTEAFF.

V gene TRBV28 combines with J gene TRBJ2-7; 8 bases agree with TRBD1. V trimming: 6 bases; J trimming: 4 bases; junction bases outside the gene matches: 14. Germline CDR1 reads MDHEN; CDR2 reads SYDVKM. The CDR3 is 16 residues long. CDR3 sequence reads: CASSPMPGRGQYEQYF. CDR3 coding DNA: TGTGCCAGCAGCCCCATGCCCGGCAGGGGGCAATACGAGCAGTACTTC. Filled out from reference TRBV28 and TRBJ2-7, the complete variable domain reads DVKVTQSSRYLVKRTGEKVFLECVQDMDHENMFWYRQDPGLGLRLIYFSYDVKMKEKGDIPEGYSVSREKKERFSLILESASTNQTSMYLCASSPMPGRGQYEQYFGPGTRLTVT.